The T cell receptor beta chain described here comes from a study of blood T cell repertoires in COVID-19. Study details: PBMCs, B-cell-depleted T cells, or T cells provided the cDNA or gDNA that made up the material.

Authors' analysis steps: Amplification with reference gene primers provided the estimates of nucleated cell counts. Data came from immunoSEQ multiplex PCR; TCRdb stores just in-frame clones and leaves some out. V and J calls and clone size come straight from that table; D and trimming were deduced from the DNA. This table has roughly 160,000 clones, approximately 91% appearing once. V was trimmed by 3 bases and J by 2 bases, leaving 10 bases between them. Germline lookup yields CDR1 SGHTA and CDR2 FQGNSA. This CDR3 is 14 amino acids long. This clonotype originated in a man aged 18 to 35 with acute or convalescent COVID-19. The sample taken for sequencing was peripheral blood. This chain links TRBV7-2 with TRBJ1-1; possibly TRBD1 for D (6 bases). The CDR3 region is CASSFGGLNTEAFF. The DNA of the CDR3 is TGTGCCAGCAGCTTCGGGGGGCTTAACACTGAAGCTTTCTTT. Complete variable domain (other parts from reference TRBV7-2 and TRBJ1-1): GAGVSQSPSNKVTEKGKDVELRCDPISGHTALYWYRQSLGQGLEFLIYFQGNSAPDKSGLPSDRFSAERTGGSVSTLTIQRTQQEDSAVYLCASSFGGLNTEAFFGQGTRLTVV.